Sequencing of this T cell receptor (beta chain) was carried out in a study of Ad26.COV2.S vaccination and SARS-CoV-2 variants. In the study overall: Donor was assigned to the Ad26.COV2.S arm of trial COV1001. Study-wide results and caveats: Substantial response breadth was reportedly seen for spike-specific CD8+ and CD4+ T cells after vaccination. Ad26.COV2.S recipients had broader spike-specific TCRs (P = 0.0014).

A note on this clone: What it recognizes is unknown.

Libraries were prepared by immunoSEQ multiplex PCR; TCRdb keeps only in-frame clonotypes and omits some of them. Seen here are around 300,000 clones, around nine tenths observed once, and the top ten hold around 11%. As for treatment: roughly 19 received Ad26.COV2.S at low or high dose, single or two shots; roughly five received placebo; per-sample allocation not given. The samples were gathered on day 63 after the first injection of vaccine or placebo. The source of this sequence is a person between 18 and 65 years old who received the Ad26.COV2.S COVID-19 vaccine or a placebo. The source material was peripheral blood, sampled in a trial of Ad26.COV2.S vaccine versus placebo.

The CDR3 region has the DNA TGCGCCAGCAGCCCGCTCCGGGGCGGAAGCTGGGACTACGAGCAGTACTTC. Encoded protein: CASSPLRGGSWDYEQYF. V usage is TRBV4-1 and J usage is TRBJ2-7; the D call may be TRBD1 or TRBD2 (5 bases each). The CDR3 is made up of 17 amino acids. Germline-derived CDR1 and CDR2 are MGHRA and YSYEKL. Trimming took 4 bases from V and 3 from J, leaving 22 bases between them.